This TCR beta chain is from a study of blood T cell repertoires in COVID-19. Study at large: Collection of acute and convalescent COVID-19 samples took place in the United States, Italy and Spain.

Germline V gene lookup returns CDR1 SGHAT and CDR2 FQNNGV. The CDR3 consists of 17 residues. The ends lost 0 bases at V and 11 bases at J; junction bases unmatched: 13. Profiled with immunoSEQ multiplex PCR; TCRdb holds only in-frame clones, not every one. Of over 100,000 clones in the sample, around four fifths were seen once. The specimen sequenced was peripheral blood. The gene calls are TRBV11-2 and TRBJ2-1; 10 bases line up with TRBD2. This TCR came from a man aged 65 to 85 with acute or convalescent COVID-19. DNA of the CDR3: TGTGCCAGCAGCTTAGATCGTTCCGGGCTAGCGGGAGAGAAGCAGTTCTTC. Its protein product is CASSLDRSGLAGEKQFF.